The 24 T cell receptor beta chains given below trace back to one sample, sequenced in a study of shared clonotypes between healthy human individuals (dated by TCRdb to 2020 to 2022). The library was generated by the immunoSEQ multiplex PCR assay. As stored in TCRdb, this immuneACCESS dataset retains in-frame rearrangements with V and J assigned. A fraction of the clones does not appear; measured against another copy, unresolved V genes explain less than half of the discrepancy, and the remainder lacks a known reason. For this sample the table gives roughly 2 million clones, of which roughly 95% were detected only once. The ten largest clones capture 0.13% of the sample. Sequencing was carried out using naive CD4+ T cells sorted from blood. What this sample's cell subset or site label stands for: CD45RA+ positively selected. All receptors come from a man aged 18 to 30 in good health.

V and J are TRBV5-1 and TRBJ1-2; 9 nucleotides line up with TRBD1. This CDR3 region has 15 residues. J gave up 2 bases and V 3 bases, and 5 bases lay outside the gene matches. CDR1 and CDR2 from the germline V gene are SGHRS and YFSETQ. This chain's CDR3 is CASSSTGQGNYGYTF. For the CDR3, the DNA is TGCGCCAGCAGCTCCACCGGACAGGGGAACTATGGCTACACCTTC.

The chain employs TRBV4-3 and TRBJ2-2; TRBD2 matches at 14 bases. Germline assignment: CDR1 LGHNA and CDR2 YSLEER. This CDR3 has 18 residues. The trim removed 5 bases at V and 5 bases at J, leaving 10 bases unmatched. As DNA, the CDR3 is TGCGCCAGCAGCTACGGGACTAGCGGGAGCGGGGGAACCGGGGAGCTGTTTTTT. The encoded protein is CASSYGTSGSGGTGELFF.

J is TRBJ1-4 and V is TRBV25-1; D may be TRBD1 (5 bases). The CDR3 sequence is 15 residues long. Trimming took off 2 bases at V and 6 bases at J, with 13 bases between the two ends. Germline CDR1 reads MGHDK; CDR2 reads SYGVNS. CDR3 coding DNA: TGTGCCAGCAGTGAACAGGGTCCGCGGTATGAAAAACTGTTTTTT. This sequence encodes CASSEQGPRYEKLFF.

The rearrangement links TRBV7-2 to TRBJ2-1; perhaps TRBD2 as D (6 bases). The germline V gene encodes CDR1 SGHTA and CDR2 FQGNSA. Trimming left V 1 base short and J 5 bases short, with 9 bases between. The CDR3 loop spans 14 amino acids. The CDR3 DNA is TGTGCCAGCAGCTTAGTAGCGGACCACAATGAGCAGTTCTTC. As protein: CASSLVADHNEQFF.

CDR3 sequence: CASSFPPGAANISPLHF. For the CDR3, the DNA is TGTGCCAGCAGTTTTCCCCCGGGGGCAGCGAATATATCACCCCTCCACTTT. This rearrangement joins TRBV27 to TRBJ1-6, with a tentative D call TRBD1 (6 bases). This CDR3 has 17 amino acids. The V gene lost 3 bases and the J gene lost 10 bases, with 22 bases spanning the gap. Germline V gives CDR1 MNHEY, CDR2 SMNVEV (reference sequence).

This clone was observed a few times. In the same sample, other DNA sequences code for this CDR3. The genes are TRBV5-1 and TRBJ2-5, with TRBD2 matching 10 bases. Germline V gene lookup returns CDR1 SGHRS and CDR2 YFSETQ. The CDR3 loop spans 15 amino acids. With V trimmed by 0 bases and J by 2 bases, 1 base remained unmatched. CDR3 region: CASSLGTSGQETQYF. The CDR3 DNA reads TGCGCCAGCAGCTTGGGGACTAGCGGACAAGAGACCCAGTACTTC.

The chain's CDR3 is CAWRAKGINSPLHF. DNA for the CDR3: TGTGCCTGGAGAGCAAAGGGGATTAATTCACCCCTCCACTTT. J is TRBJ1-6 and V is TRBV30, with a weak D call TRBD1 (5 bases). V dropped 3 bases and J dropped 6 bases, with 12 bases sitting between them. This CDR3 is 14 amino acids long. Germline values: CDR1 GTSNPN, CDR2 SVGIG (reference sequence).

This chain joins TRBV18 and TRBJ2-1; TRBD2 agrees at 11 bases. Trimming at V came to 3 bases and at J to 6 bases, leaving 4 bases not matched to a gene. The germline CDR1 and CDR2 sequences are KGHSH and LQKENI. This CDR3 region has 15 residues. The CDR3 sequence is CASSPVAGGPNEQFF. In DNA form, the CDR3 reads TGTGCCAGCTCACCCGTAGCGGGGGGGCCCAATGAGCAGTTCTTC.

V gene TRBV28 combines with J gene TRBJ1-2, with D perhaps TRBD1 (5 bases). V lost 4 bases and J 4 bases, leaving 10 bases between the germline ends. CDR1 and CDR2 (germline): MDHEN, SYDVKM. The CDR3 is 13 residues long. This chain's CDR3 is CASSSAGIYGYTF. CDR3 sequence (DNA): TGTGCCAGCAGTTCAGCAGGGATCTATGGCTACACCTTC.

The rearrangement joins TRBV6-1 to TRBJ2-7, with TRBD1 matching over 9 bases. V was pared by 4 bases and J by 3 bases, with 4 bases of the junction left unmatched. Germline V gene sequence: CDR1 MNHNS, CDR2 SASEGT. The CDR3 consists of 14 residues. CDR3 DNA sequence: TGTGCCAGCAGTGTACAGGGGGCAATCTACGAGCAGTACTTC. It codes for CASSVQGAIYEQYF.

The rearrangement joins TRBV6-1 to TRBJ1-4; a weak D match, TRBD1 (5 bases). V dropped 3 bases and J dropped 0 bases, with 11 bases sitting between them. From germline, CDR1 is MNHNS and CDR2 SASEGT. The CDR3 extends over 16 amino acids. The DNA of the CDR3 is TGTGCCAGCAGTGAGTGGGGCAGAACAACTAATGAAAAACTGTTTTTT. Amino acid sequence: CASSEWGRTTNEKLFF.

The chain employs TRBV6-4 and TRBJ2-1; D possibly corresponds to TRBD2 (5 bases). The ends were cut back, 2 bases at V and 7 bases at J, with 15 bases in the middle. The CDR3 is made up of 15 amino acids. The germline CDR1 and CDR2 sequences are MRHNA and SNTAGT. CDR3 nucleotide sequence: TGTGCCAGCAGTGACCCCTTCACGGGGATTAATGAGCAGTTCTTC. The encoded protein is CASSDPFTGINEQFF.

V usage is TRBV21-1 and J usage is TRBJ1-1; TRBD1 reflects the table's D call only, with no check against the DNA. TRBV21-1 is a listed pseudogene. The CDR3 runs 15 residues. The CDR3: CAGYREEKRNTEAFF. CDR3 coding DNA: TGTGCCGGCTACAGGGAAGAAAAAAGGAACACTGAAGCTTTCTTT.

This chain joins TRBV5-4 and TRBJ1-2, with a possible D match to TRBD1 (6 bases). The CDR3 extends over 14 amino acids. V was clipped by 4 bases and J by 6 bases, with 16 bases between them. CDR1 and CDR2 (germline): SGHNT, YYREEE (reference sequence). CDR3: CASSRNGGLDGYTF. As DNA, the CDR3 is TGTGCCAGCAGCCGCAATGGGGGGCTCGATGGCTACACCTTC.

The rearrangement joins TRBV28 to TRBJ1-2, with no clear D. V shed 3 bases and J shed 4 bases, with 12 bases lying between them. The CDR3 runs 14 residues. Germline V CDR1 and CDR2: MDHEN, SYDVKM. Written as DNA, the CDR3 is TGTGCCAGCAGTTTGGTACAGCGGATCTATGGCTACACCTTC. It translates to CASSLVQRIYGYTF.

This chain connects TRBV6-5 to TRBJ2-2, with D possibly TRBD2 on 6 matching bases. Trimming pared 7 bases from V and 4 bases from J, leaving 13 bases between. Germline CDR1 reads MNHEY; CDR2 reads SVGAGI. The CDR3 spans 14 residues. For the CDR3, the DNA is TGTGCCAGCACCCCACTAGCTCCCACCGGGGAGCTGTTTTTT. Its protein is CASTPLAPTGELFF.

The V and J genes are TRBV5-1 and TRBJ2-7, with D unresolved. Germline lookup yields CDR1 SGHRS and CDR2 YFSETQ. Deletions cut 0 bases from V and 2 bases from J, with 6 bases between. This CDR3 is 13 amino acids long. CDR3 residues: CASSLGKTYEQYF. Here the CDR3 DNA reads TGCGCCAGCAGCTTGGGCAAGACCTACGAGCAGTACTTC.

The chain couples TRBV2 to TRBJ2-3, with no clear D. The germline V and J ends were trimmed by 4 bases and 10 bases, with 9 bases remaining between them. This CDR3 is 11 amino acids long. In germline, CDR1 is SNHLY, CDR2 FYNNEI. This chain's CDR3 is CASSVSRAQYF. The DNA for the CDR3 is TGTGCCAGCAGTGTCTCAAGGGCGCAGTATTTT.

The gene calls are TRBV25-1 and TRBJ2-7, with D perhaps TRBD2 (6 bases). CDR1 and CDR2 (germline): MGHDK, SYGVNS. The length of the CDR3 is 11 residues. Deletions cut 8 bases from V and 5 bases from J, with 10 bases between. The CDR3, as DNA: TGTGCCAGCTCTCGACTAGACGAGCAGTACTTC. Amino acids: CASSRLDEQYF.

The V gene is TRBV19, the J gene TRBJ1-5; TRBD1 might be the D (5 bases). CDR3 size: 14 residues. Germline V gives CDR1 LNHDA, CDR2 SQIVND (reference sequence). Trimming removed 5 bases from V and 0 bases from J, with 8 bases in between. Written as DNA, the CDR3 is TGTGCCAGTAGTGGGGGGAATAGCAATCAGCCCCAGCATTTT. Amino acids: CASSGGNSNQPQHF.

The gene calls are TRBV11-2 and TRBJ2-3, with TRBD2 matching 11 bases. The CDR3 is made up of 16 amino acids. J was trimmed by 2 bases and V by 5 bases; bases with no gene match: 6. Per germline, CDR1 SGHAT and CDR2 FQNNGV. In DNA form, the CDR3 reads TGTGCCAGCAGCCCCTTAGCGGGAGGGCCCACAGATACGCAGTATTTT. Translated, it gives CASSPLAGGPTDTQYF.

This chain joins TRBV7-9 and TRBJ1-6, with D possibly matching TRBD1 (5 bases). Trimming took 7 bases from V and 6 from J, leaving 13 bases between them. The CDR3 is 14 amino acids. Per the germline V gene, CDR1 is SEHNR and CDR2 is FQNEAQ (reference sequence). The CDR3 here is CASNPGPINSPLHF. In nucleotides, the CDR3 is TGTGCCAGCAACCCGGGACCGATTAATTCACCCCTCCACTTT.

The chain couples TRBV27 to TRBJ2-7, with 9 bases fitting TRBD2. The CDR3 is 16 residues long. CDR1 is MNHEY, CDR2 SMNVEV, per germline (reference sequence). After removal of 3 bases from V and 2 bases from J, the junction contained 8 bases not matched to a gene. CDR3 amino acids: CASSFGGRASTYEQYF. The DNA for the CDR3 is TGTGCCAGCAGTTTCGGCGGGAGGGCCTCTACCTACGAGCAGTACTTC.

This rearrangement joins TRBV19 to TRBJ2-3, with D uncertain. Germline V CDR1 and CDR2: LNHDA, SQIVND (reference sequence). The CDR3 totals 16 residues. V lost 6 bases and J lost 0, with 16 bases in between. The CDR3 region has the DNA TGTGCCAGTAGCCCGTTGGTAGGGCAAAGCACAGATACGCAGTATTTT. Translating gives CASSPLVGQSTDTQYF. Together with reference TRBV19 and TRBJ2-3, the CDR3 gives the full variable domain: DGGITQSPKYLFRKEGQNVTLSCEQNLNHDAMYWYRQDPGQGLRLIYYSQIVNDFQKGDIAEGYSVSREKKESFPLTVTSAQKNPTAFYLCASSPLVGQSTDTQYFGPGTRLTVL.